These 25 T cell receptor beta chains were all obtained from the same sample, sequenced in a study of beta chain features in type 1 diabetes. Expressed TCRB transcripts were sequenced after all isolated RNA was converted to cDNA. Sequencing was performed with immunoSEQ multiplex PCR; in TCRdb, only in-frame clones are kept and a portion is missing. The sample records around 310,000 clones, roughly 11% being singletons. Input material: naive CD4+ T cells from blood. The receptors derive from a woman in her twenties or thirties in good health.

This chain connects TRBV4-3 to TRBJ2-1; TRBD2 agrees at 8 bases. Germline CDR1 and CDR2: LGHNA and YSLEER. There are 17 residues in the CDR3. The junction had 4 bases not matched to a gene; V was cut back by 0 bases and J by 0 bases. The CDR3 nucleotides are TGCGCCAGCAGCCAAGATTCGGGGACTAGCTCCTACAATGAGCAGTTCTTC. This encodes CASSQDSGTSSYNEQFF.

The CDR3 nucleotides are TGTGCCAGCAGTGAATTTCCAGGGACTAATGAAAAACTGTTTTTT. Protein: CASSEFPGTNEKLFF. The chain links TRBV25-1 to TRBJ1-4, with a possible D match to TRBD1 (5 bases). The V and J ends lost 1 base and 2 bases respectively, with 8 bases between them. This CDR3 contains 15 residues. The germline gives CDR1 MGHDK, CDR2 SYGVNS.

V usage is TRBV9 and J usage is TRBJ2-1, with D possibly being TRBD1 (6 bases). CDR1 is SGDLS, CDR2 YYNGEE, per germline. This CDR3 spans 15 amino acids. Trimming took 0 bases from V and 2 from J, leaving 9 bases between them. The CDR3 bases are TGTGCCAGCAGCGTAGAAGGGGGTACCTACAATGAGCAGTTCTTC. As protein: CASSVEGGTYNEQFF. Using reference TRBV9 and TRBJ2-1 for the parts outside the CDR3, the full variable domain is DSGVTQTPKHLITATGQRVTLRCSPRSGDLSVYWYQQSLDQGLQFLIQYYNGEERAKGNILERFSAQQFPDLHSELNLSSLELGDSALYFCASSVEGGTYNEQFFGPGTRLTVL.

The chain joins TRBV19 to TRBJ2-5; D not resolved. V lost 6 bases, J lost 2 bases, and 7 bases lay in between. This CDR3 region has 12 residues. CDR1 LNHDA and CDR2 SQIVND come from the germline V gene (reference sequence). The DNA for the CDR3 is TGTGCCAGTAGCGTCAGACAAGAGACCCAGTACTTC. Translated, it gives CASSVRQETQYF.

This clone turned up a few times. This chain links TRBV14 with TRBJ2-1; no clear D. Germline V CDR1 and CDR2: SGHDN, FVKESK. With 4 bases removed from V and 9 bases from J, the gap between germline ends came to 25 bases. The CDR3 totals 17 residues. CDR3 nucleotide sequence: TGTGCCAGCAGCCCCGAAAATCCAGCAGCCACTCCGGGTGAGCAGTTCTTC. Translation: CASSPENPAATPGEQFF.

The table lists this clone with a few counts. The J gene is TRBJ2-7, the V gene TRBV19, with 7 positions matching TRBD1. The length of the CDR3 is 14 residues. V shed 6 bases, J shed 5 bases, and the junction held 10 bases outside the gene matches. The germline V gene encodes CDR1 LNHDA and CDR2 SQIVND (reference sequence). The CDR3 here is CASRPTGSNNEQYF. CDR3 nucleotide sequence: TGTGCCAGTAGGCCGACAGGGTCAAACAACGAGCAGTACTTC.

Of note for this clone: Other DNA sequences in this sample translate to the same CDR3. The rearrangement uses TRBV18 and TRBJ1-1; D perhaps matches TRBD1 (5 bases). Germline CDR1 reads KGHSH; CDR2 reads LQKENI. V shed 6 bases and J shed 4 bases, with 9 bases lying between them. This CDR3 spans 12 amino acids. The CDR3 region has the DNA TGTGCCAGCTCTCCCCAGGGCACTGAAGCTTTCTTT. Its protein is CASSPQGTEAFF.

This clone appeared a few times. CDR3 amino acids: CASSFRKGGPDTQYF. The CDR3 coding sequence is TGTGCCAGCAGTTTCCGAAAGGGAGGGCCAGATACGCAGTATTTT. The chain joins TRBV28 to TRBJ2-3; 7 bases are a match to TRBD2. The CDR3 covers 15 residues. Trimming took 3 bases from V and 4 from J; bases not matched to a gene: 7. From germline, CDR1 is MDHEN and CDR2 SYDVKM.

This chain uses TRBV30 with TRBJ1-1, with 8 nucleotides matching TRBD1. The CDR3 contains 12 residues. From germline, CDR1 is GTSNPN and CDR2 SVGIG (reference sequence). With 5 bases clipped from V and 11 bases from J, the junction kept 10 bases outside the gene matches. For the CDR3, the DNA is TGTGCCTGGTCCTCGACAGGGGCGTCGGCTTTCTTT. Translation: CAWSSTGASAFF.

This clone was seen more than once but under ten times. The chain couples TRBV7-3 to TRBJ2-5; a possible D gene is TRBD1 (6 bases). Germline V gives CDR1 SGHTA, CDR2 FQGTGA. Trimming took off 2 bases at V and 3 bases at J, with 10 bases between the two ends. The length of the CDR3 is 14 residues. The CDR3 DNA follows: TGTGCCAGCAGCTTATCAGGGGTTGAAGAGACCCAGTACTTC. Amino acids: CASSLSGVEETQYF.

This clone has more than one count but fewer than ten. The genes are TRBV19 and TRBJ2-1; 11 bases map to TRBD2. The V gene end was trimmed by 6 bases and the J gene end by 9 bases; junction bases not matched to a gene: 4. The germline V gene has CDR1 LNHDA and CDR2 SQIVND (reference sequence). The CDR3 contains 13 residues. The CDR3 region is CASRATSGGEQFF. The DNA of the CDR3 is TGTGCCAGTAGAGCAACTAGCGGGGGTGAGCAGTTCTTC.

This clone was picked up a small number of times. The J gene is TRBJ1-5, the V gene TRBV28; D remains ambiguous. V lost 4 bases and J lost 5, with 15 bases in between. The CDR3 totals 15 residues. The germline gives CDR1 MDHEN, CDR2 SYDVKM. In DNA form, the CDR3 reads TGTGCCAGCAGTTCCTATGAGAGAGTGGATCAGCCCCAGCATTTT. As protein: CASSSYERVDQPQHF.

This clone has only a few counts. The rearrangement joins TRBV4-2 to TRBJ2-7; 7 bases fit TRBD2. Germline CDR1 is LGHNA and CDR2 is YNFKEQ. CDR3 length: 15 residues. The ends lost 1 base at V and 1 base at J; junction bases unmatched: 4. CDR3 nucleotides: TGTGCCAGCAGCCAAGTCGCGGGAGTATCCTACGAGCAGTACTTC. Residues: CASSQVAGVSYEQYF.

This sequence joins TRBV5-1 and TRBJ2-6; 10 positions agree with TRBD1. Trimming took 9 bases from V and 0 from J; bases not matched to a gene: 9. There are 17 residues in the CDR3. The germline V gene has CDR1 SGHRS and CDR2 YFSETQ. This CDR3 is CATSPGQGLSGANVLTF. For the CDR3, the DNA is TGCGCCACCAGTCCGGGACAGGGGCTCTCTGGGGCCAACGTCCTGACTTTC. Together with reference TRBV5-1 and TRBJ2-6, the CDR3 gives the full variable domain: KAGVTQTPRYLIKTRGQQVTLSCSPISGHRSVSWYQQTPGQGLQFLFEYFSETQRNKGNFPGRFSGRQFSNSRSEMNVSTLELGDSALYLCATSPGQGLSGANVLTFGAGSRLTVL.

The rearrangement joins TRBV7-6 to TRBJ1-4; the D is unclear. Germline values: CDR1 SGHVS, CDR2 FNYEAQ. The CDR3 has 15 residues. V lost 5 bases, J lost 3 bases, and 13 bases lay in between. CDR3 DNA sequence: TGTGCCAGCAGCCCATCCAGCGGGGCTAATGAAAAACTGTTTTTT. This gives the protein CASSPSSGANEKLFF.

The rearrangement joins TRBV7-9 to TRBJ1-5; 9 bases map to TRBD1. The CDR3 is 12 amino acids. V lost 3 bases, J lost 15 bases, and 6 bases stayed unmatched. Germline V lookup: CDR1 SEHNR, CDR2 FQNEAQ (reference sequence). CDR3 region: CASSFTGGIWHF. CDR3 DNA sequence: TGTGCCAGCAGCTTCACAGGGGGCATATGGCATTTT.

The chain recombines TRBV7-9 with TRBJ2-2, with D possibly being TRBD2 (6 bases). Trimming removed 6 bases at V and 2 bases at J, with 16 bases between. The CDR3 is 16 amino acids. Per germline, CDR1 SEHNR and CDR2 FQNEAQ (reference sequence). The CDR3 loop reads CASRLSASENTGELFF. CDR3 nucleotides: TGTGCCAGCAGACTCTCGGCTAGCGAAAACACCGGGGAGCTGTTTTTT.

This clone was seen more than once but under ten times. The chain links TRBV18 to TRBJ1-2; 9 bases agree with TRBD1. Germline-derived CDR1 and CDR2 are KGHSH and LQKENI. The junction had 4 bases not matched to a gene; V was cut back by 4 bases and J by 4 bases. The CDR3 is made up of 14 amino acids. DNA for the CDR3: TGTGCCAGCTCACGGGACAGGGAGTCCTATGGCTACACCTTC. Its translation is CASSRDRESYGYTF.

The chain joins TRBV5-1 to TRBJ2-2; 8 bases match TRBD1. The V gene end was trimmed by 6 bases and the J gene end by 0 bases; junction bases not matched to a gene: 4. The germline V gene has CDR1 SGHRS and CDR2 YFSETQ. The CDR3 is made up of 15 amino acids. The CDR3: CASTPGQANTGELFF. Written as DNA, the CDR3 is TGCGCCAGCACTCCGGGACAGGCGAACACCGGGGAGCTGTTTTTT.

This chain links TRBV10-2 with TRBJ2-7; 7 bases fit TRBD1. CDR3 size: 13 residues. Trimming at V came to 4 bases and at J to 4 bases, leaving 4 bases not matched to a gene. CDR1 and CDR2 (germline): WSHSY, SAAADI. In DNA, the CDR3 is TGCGCCAGCAGTGGATGGACAGGATACGAGCAGTACTTC. This sequence encodes CASSGWTGYEQYF.

This chain joins TRBV4-3 and TRBJ2-1; D remains ambiguous. The CDR3 extends over 13 amino acids. Germline CDR1 LGHNA, CDR2 YSLEER. V was shortened by 0 bases and J by 10 bases, with 10 bases between the two germline ends. For the CDR3, the DNA is TGCGCCAGCAGCCAAGAGCCCCGCAGGGAGCAGTTCTTC. Amino acid sequence: CASSQEPRREQFF.

The chain combines TRBV7-9 with TRBJ2-7; 9 positions match TRBD1. CDR3 length equals 14 residues. Germline values: CDR1 SEHNR, CDR2 FQNEAQ (reference sequence). Losses at the gene ends were 3 bases for V and 6 bases for J; bases not matched to a gene: 6. CDR3 in DNA: TGTGCCAGCAGCTTCCCGGGACAGGGTTCCGAGCAGTACTTC. Its translation: CASSFPGQGSEQYF.

This clone has just a few counts. This chain uses TRBV7-2 with TRBJ2-7; no clear D. Germline V lookup: CDR1 SGHTA, CDR2 FQGNSA. Trimming removed 5 bases from V and 9 bases from J, with 14 bases in between. This CDR3 is 12 amino acids long. The CDR3: CASSLLSGRQYF. The CDR3 nucleotides are TGTGCCAGCAGCCTGCTGTCGGGTCGGCAGTACTTC. Full variable domain (outside the CDR3, taken from reference TRBV7-2 and TRBJ2-7): GAGVSQSPSNKVTEKGKDVELRCDPISGHTALYWYRQSLGQGLEFLIYFQGNSAPDKSGLPSDRFSAERTGGSVSTLTIQRTQQEDSAVYLCASSLLSGRQYFGPGTRLTVT.

The chain is built from TRBV2 and TRBJ1-2, with 8 positions matching TRBD1. Germline CDR1 SNHLY, CDR2 FYNNEI. The V gene end was trimmed by 6 bases and the J gene end by 1 base; junction bases not matched to a gene: 4. The CDR3 runs to 14 residues. The CDR3 spells CASRKDRVNYGYTF. DNA of the CDR3: TGTGCCAGCAGGAAGGACAGGGTTAACTATGGCTACACCTTC.

In its sample, this clone was seen a few times. J is TRBJ2-5 and V is TRBV7-2, with a weak D call TRBD2 (5 bases). The CDR3 consists of 15 residues. The germline V gene encodes CDR1 SGHTA and CDR2 FQGNSA. With 5 bases removed from V and 3 bases from J, the gap between germline ends came to 16 bases. CDR3 DNA sequence: TGTGCCAGCAGCCCCCACCGAGGGCCCGAAGAGACCCAGTACTTC. Encoded protein: CASSPHRGPEETQYF.